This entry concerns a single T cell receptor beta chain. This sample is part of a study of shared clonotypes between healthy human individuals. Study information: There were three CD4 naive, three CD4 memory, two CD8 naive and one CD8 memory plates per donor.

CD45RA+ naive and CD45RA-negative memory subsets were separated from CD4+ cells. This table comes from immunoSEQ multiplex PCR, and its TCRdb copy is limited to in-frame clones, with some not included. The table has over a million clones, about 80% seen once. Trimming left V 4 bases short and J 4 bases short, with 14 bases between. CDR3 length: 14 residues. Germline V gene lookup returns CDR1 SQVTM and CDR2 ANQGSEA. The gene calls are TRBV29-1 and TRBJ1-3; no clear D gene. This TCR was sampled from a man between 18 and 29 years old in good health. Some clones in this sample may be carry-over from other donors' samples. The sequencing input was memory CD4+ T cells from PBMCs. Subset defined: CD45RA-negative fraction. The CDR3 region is CSVVPHLDGNTIYF. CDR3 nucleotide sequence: TGCAGCGTTGTACCGCATTTGGACGGAAACACCATATATTTT.